The 6 T cell receptor beta chains in this list originate from one sample, sequenced in a study of beta chain features in type 1 diabetes (dated by TCRdb to 2017 to 2018). No antigen has been assigned to these receptors. Receptors were amplified or captured by the immunoSEQ multiplex PCR assay. The entire isolated RNA was reverse transcribed using the High Capacity cDNA Reverse Transcription Kit, and thus expressed TCRB transcripts were sequenced. As stored in TCRdb, this immuneACCESS dataset retains in-frame rearrangements with V and J assigned. A fraction of the clones does not appear; measured against another copy, unresolved V genes explain less than half of the discrepancy, and the remainder lacks a known reason. In all, the sample holds more than 100,000 clones, and approximately 10% of those were seen once. The ten largest clonotypes hold roughly 0.75% of the sample. Broad study findings and their caveats: A moderate but significant shortening of TCRB CDR3 length was observed in type 1 diabetes patients in all four CD4+ subsets.

Sequenced input: central memory CD4+ T cells from blood. These receptor sequences come from a man aged 30 to 39 with type 1 diabetes.

The chain is built from TRBV7-9 and TRBJ2-2; 7 bases fit TRBD1. The CDR3 totals 16 residues. From germline, CDR1 is SEHNR and CDR2 FQNEAQ (reference sequence). V gave up 5 bases and J gave up 2 bases; unmatched junction bases: 8. For the CDR3, the DNA is TGTGCCAGCAGCAGAGCCGGGACAGTTAACACCGGGGAGCTGTTTTTT. Its translation is CASSRAGTVNTGELFF.

This rearrangement joins TRBV10-3 to TRBJ1-5, with D perhaps matching TRBD1 (5 bases). V dropped 9 bases and J dropped 4 bases, with 13 bases sitting between them. This CDR3 is 13 amino acids long. Germline lookup yields CDR1 ENHRY and CDR2 SYGVKD. The CDR3 sequence: CAMGDGRNQPQHF. CDR3 in DNA: TGTGCCATGGGGGACGGGAGAAATCAGCCCCAGCATTTT.

This chain joins TRBV9 and TRBJ2-3, with 7 bases identical to TRBD1. Losses at the gene ends were 6 bases for V and 2 bases for J; bases not matched to a gene: 9. The CDR3 contains 15 residues. Germline V gene sequence: CDR1 SGDLS, CDR2 YYNGEE. In DNA form, the CDR3 reads TGTGCCAGCAACCACAGGGGCAGACACACAGATACGCAGTATTTT. Translation: CASNHRGRHTDTQYF. The whole variable domain, remainder taken from reference TRBV9 and TRBJ2-3, is DSGVTQTPKHLITATGQRVTLRCSPRSGDLSVYWYQQSLDQGLQFLIQYYNGEERAKGNILERFSAQQFPDLHSELNLSSLELGDSALYFCASNHRGRHTDTQYFGPGTRLTVL.

This clone was picked up a small number of times. The chain employs TRBV5-1 and TRBJ2-2; weak D call: TRBD1 (5 bases). V was shortened by 0 bases and J by 7 bases, with 25 bases between the two germline ends. This CDR3 is built from 19 residues. The V gene's germline CDR1 is SGHRS and CDR2 YFSETQ. The CDR3 nucleotides are TGCGCCAGCAGCTTGGAACACACACGGACATCTTATGGGATCGGGGAGCTGTTTTTT. Amino acids: CASSLEHTRTSYGIGELFF.

The table lists this clone with a few counts. The J gene is TRBJ2-3, the V gene TRBV7-9, with D maybe TRBD1 (7 bases). CDR3 size: 16 residues. V was pared by 5 bases and J by 2 bases, with 17 bases between. Germline assignment: CDR1 SEHNR and CDR2 FQNEAQ (reference sequence). CDR3 nucleotide sequence: TGTGCCAGCAGCGTCACAGGGGCGGGATACACAGATACGCAGTATTTT. Translation gives CASSVTGAGYTDTQYF.

In its sample, this clone was seen a few times. The J gene is TRBJ1-1, the V gene TRBV28; TRBD1 aligns across 7 bases. The length of the CDR3 is 13 residues. The J segment lost 4 bases and the V segment lost 6 bases, leaving 5 bases of the junction unmatched. Germline V lookup: CDR1 MDHEN, CDR2 SYDVKM. As DNA, the CDR3 is TGTGCCAGCAGAACAGGGACAGCCACTGAAGCTTTCTTT. Translating it yields CASRTGTATEAFF.